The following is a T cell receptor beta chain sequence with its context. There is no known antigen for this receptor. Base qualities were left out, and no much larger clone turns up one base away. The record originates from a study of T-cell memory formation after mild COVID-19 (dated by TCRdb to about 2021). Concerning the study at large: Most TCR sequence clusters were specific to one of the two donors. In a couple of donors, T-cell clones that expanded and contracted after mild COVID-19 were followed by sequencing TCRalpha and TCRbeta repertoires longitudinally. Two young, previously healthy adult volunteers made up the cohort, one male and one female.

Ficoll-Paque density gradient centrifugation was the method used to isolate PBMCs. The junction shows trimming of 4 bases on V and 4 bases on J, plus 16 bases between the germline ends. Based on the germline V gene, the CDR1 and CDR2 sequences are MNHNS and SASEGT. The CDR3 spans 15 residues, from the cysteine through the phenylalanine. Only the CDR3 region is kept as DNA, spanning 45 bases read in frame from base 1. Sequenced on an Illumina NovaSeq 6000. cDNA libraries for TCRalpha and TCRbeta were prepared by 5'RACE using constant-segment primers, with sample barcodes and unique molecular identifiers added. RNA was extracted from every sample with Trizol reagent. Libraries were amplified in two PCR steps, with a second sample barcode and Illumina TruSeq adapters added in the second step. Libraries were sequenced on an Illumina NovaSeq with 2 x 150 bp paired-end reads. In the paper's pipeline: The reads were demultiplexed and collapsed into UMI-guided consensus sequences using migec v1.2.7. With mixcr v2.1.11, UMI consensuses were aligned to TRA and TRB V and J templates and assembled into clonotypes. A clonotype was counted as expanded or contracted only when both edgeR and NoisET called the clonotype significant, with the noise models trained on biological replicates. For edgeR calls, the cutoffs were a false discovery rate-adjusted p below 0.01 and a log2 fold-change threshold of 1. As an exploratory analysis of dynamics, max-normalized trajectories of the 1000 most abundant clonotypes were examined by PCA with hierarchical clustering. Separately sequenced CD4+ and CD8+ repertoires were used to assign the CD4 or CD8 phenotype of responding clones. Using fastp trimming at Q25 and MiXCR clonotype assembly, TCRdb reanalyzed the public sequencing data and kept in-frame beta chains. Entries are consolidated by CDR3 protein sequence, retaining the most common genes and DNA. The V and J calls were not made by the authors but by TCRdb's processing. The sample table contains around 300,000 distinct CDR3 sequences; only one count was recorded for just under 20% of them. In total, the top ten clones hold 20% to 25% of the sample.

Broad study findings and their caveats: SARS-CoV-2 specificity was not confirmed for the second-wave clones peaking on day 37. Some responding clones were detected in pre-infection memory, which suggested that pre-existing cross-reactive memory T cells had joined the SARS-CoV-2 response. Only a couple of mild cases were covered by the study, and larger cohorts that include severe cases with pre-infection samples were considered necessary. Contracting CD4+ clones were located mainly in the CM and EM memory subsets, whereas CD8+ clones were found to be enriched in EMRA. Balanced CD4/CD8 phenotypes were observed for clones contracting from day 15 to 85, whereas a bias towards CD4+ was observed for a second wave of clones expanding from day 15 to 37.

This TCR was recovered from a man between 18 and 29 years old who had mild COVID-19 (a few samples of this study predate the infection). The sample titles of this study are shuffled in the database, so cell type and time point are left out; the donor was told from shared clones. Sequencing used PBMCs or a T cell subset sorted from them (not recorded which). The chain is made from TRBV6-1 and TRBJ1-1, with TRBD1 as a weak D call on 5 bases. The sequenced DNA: TGTGCCAGCAGTGCTTACCTAAACGGGGGCACTGAAGCTTTCTTT. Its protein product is CASSAYLNGGTEAFF.